The 13 T cell receptor beta chains in this list originate from one sample, sequenced in a study of T cell responses to AZD1222 COVID-19 vaccine. The repertoire was sequenced with immunoSEQ multiplex PCR; TCRdb's copy has only in-frame clones and lacks some. The data hold fewer than 100,000 clones, with approximately 91% observed a single time. The source material was peripheral blood, sampled 28 days after the second AZD1222 dose. These receptors were collected from an adult who received the AZD1222 COVID-19 vaccine.

The chain carries TRBV19 and TRBJ1-5; the match to TRBD1 covers 7 bases. From germline, CDR1 is LNHDA and CDR2 SQIVND (reference sequence). V shed 4 bases and J 0 bases; nucleotides not matched to a gene: 3. The CDR3 runs 15 residues. The CDR3 DNA reads TGTGCCAGTAGTAGGGACAGTGTTAGCAATCAGCCCCAGCATTTT. Translating it yields CASSRDSVSNQPQHF.

The chain has TRBV30 and TRBJ2-5; 11 positions agree with TRBD2. The CDR3 length is 17 residues. Trimming at V came to 3 bases and at J to 3 bases, leaving 12 bases not matched to a gene. The germline CDR1 and CDR2 sequences are GTSNPN and SVGIG (reference sequence). CDR3 sequence reads: CAWRGKASGRREETQYF. The CDR3 nucleotides read TGTGCCTGGAGGGGGAAAGCTAGCGGGAGGAGGGAAGAGACCCAGTACTTC.

With regard to this clone: This specimen includes other DNA sequences encoding the same CDR3. This chain links TRBV9 with TRBJ1-1; a weak D match, TRBD1 (5 bases). The germline V gene encodes CDR1 SGDLS and CDR2 YYNGEE. There are 14 residues in the CDR3. V was pared by 0 bases and J by 4 bases, with 10 bases between. CDR3 protein: CASSVVGGSTEAFF. The CDR3 DNA sequence: TGTGCCAGCAGCGTAGTTGGGGGGTCCACTGAAGCTTTCTTT.

The V call is TRBV27, the J call TRBJ2-7; D not resolved. Germline lookup yields CDR1 MNHEY and CDR2 SMNVEV (reference sequence). The CDR3 loop spans 11 amino acids. The germline V and J ends were trimmed by 3 bases and 3 bases, with 3 bases remaining between them. CDR3 in DNA: TGTGCCAGCAGTTTCGGCTACGAGCAGTACTTC. It specifies CASSFGYEQYF.

This chain connects TRBV7-9 to TRBJ1-1; D may be TRBD1 (5 bases). CDR3 length equals 13 residues. Germline CDR1 and CDR2: SEHNR and FQNEAQ (reference sequence). V was pared by 5 bases and J by 4 bases, with 11 bases between. CDR3 DNA: TGTGCCAGCAGCCCAGGGATGACCACTGAAGCTTTCTTT. It specifies CASSPGMTTEAFF.

This sequence joins TRBV3-1 (or the pseudogene TRBV3-2) and TRBJ1-2; D not resolved. Trimming stripped 1 base from V and 7 bases from J, with 7 bases between. Germline CDR1 and CDR2: LGHDT and YNNKEL (reference sequence). There are 12 residues in the CDR3. The CDR3 nucleotides are TGTGCCAGCAGCCAAGGGGGTTTTGGCTACACCTTC. It is translated as CASSQGGFGYTF.

This sequence joins TRBV3-1 (or the pseudogene TRBV3-2) and TRBJ1-6; no firm D call. The CDR3 covers 14 residues. V was clipped by 4 bases and J by 8 bases, with 12 bases between them. Germline-derived CDR1 and CDR2 are LGHDT and YNNKEL (reference sequence). CDR3 loop: CASSPRPGDSPLHF. In DNA form, the CDR3 reads TGTGCCAGCAGCCCCCGGCCGGGAGATTCACCCCTCCACTTT.

This chain connects TRBV7-2 to TRBJ1-5; 9 bases map to TRBD1. The germline V gene has CDR1 SGHTA and CDR2 FQGNSA. This CDR3 comprises 17 residues. V shed 5 bases and J 0 bases; nucleotides not matched to a gene: 8. As DNA, the CDR3 is TGTGCCAGCAGCCCAGACAGGGGGGGATATAGCAATCAGCCCCAGCATTTT. Its protein product is CASSPDRGGYSNQPQHF.

DNA for the CDR3: TGCAGTGCTAGTCGACCATATCAGCCCCAGCATTTT. The encoded protein is CSASRPYQPQHF. The genes are TRBV20-1 and TRBJ1-5; D is unclear. CDR1 and CDR2 (germline): DFQATT, SNEGSKA (reference sequence). The CDR3 has 12 amino acids. The germline V and J ends were trimmed by 3 bases and 5 bases, with 8 bases remaining between them.

The rearrangement joins TRBV19 to TRBJ1-2; D is undetermined. Germline assignment: CDR1 LNHDA and CDR2 SQIVND (reference sequence). The CDR3 extends over 14 amino acids. V lost 2 bases and J lost 2, with 9 bases in between. CDR3 in amino acids: CASSIPPENYGYTF. The CDR3 region has the DNA TGTGCCAGTAGTATACCGCCAGAGAACTATGGCTACACCTTC.

The V gene is TRBV5-6, the J gene TRBJ2-1; 9 bases line up with TRBD2. Trimming at V came to 2 bases and at J to 3 bases, leaving 3 bases not matched to a gene. CDR1 and CDR2 from the germline V gene are SGHDT and YYEEEE. The CDR3 is 15 amino acids. The CDR3 loop is CASSFSSGIYNEQFF. The CDR3 coding sequence is TGTGCCAGCAGCTTCTCTAGCGGGATCTACAATGAGCAGTTCTTC.

The V and J genes are TRBV5-1 and TRBJ2-5; no firm D call. Per the germline V gene, CDR1 is SGHRS and CDR2 is YFSETQ. The CDR3 is 13 residues long. With 6 bases removed from V and 4 bases from J, the gap between germline ends came to 13 bases. The CDR3 nucleotides read TGCGCCAGCACCATCATGACCGGAGAGACCCAGTACTTC. It is translated as CASTIMTGETQYF.

This sequence joins TRBV5-1 and TRBJ2-5; possible D gene TRBD2, 6 bases. Germline V gives CDR1 SGHRS, CDR2 YFSETQ. The CDR3 length is 14 residues. The ends were cut back, 0 bases at V and 3 bases at J, with 9 bases in the middle. The CDR3 nucleotides are TGCGCCAGCAGCTTGGGGACTATCGAAGAGACCCAGTACTTC. Its translation: CASSLGTIEETQYF.